A single T cell receptor (beta chain) is shown here with its context. What it recognizes is unknown. Trimming left V 6 bases short and J 3 bases short, with 18 bases between. Germline lookup yields CDR1 MDHEN and CDR2 SYDVKM. CDR3 length: 16 residues. This sample is part of a study of cytomegalovirus exposure and HLA in healthy donors. Study outcomes and limitations: An apparent linkage of common viral pathogens to several of the most significant clusters emerged in a later analysis. Rare TCR sequences predominated, though certain public TCRs were found in many donors. In a later analysis, approximately 15,000 TCR beta sequences were associated with HLA alleles at 0.05 false discovery rate.

The PCR made use of 60 Vbeta and 13 Jbeta primers. The table came from immunoSEQ multiplex PCR; TCRdb's copy has only in-frame clones and leaves some out. This sample has about 130,000 clones, with less than 85% found just once. The V call is TRBV28, the J call TRBJ1-5; no reliable D call. This TCR was sampled from a male donor in good health and CMV-seronegative. The sequencing input was PBMCs. Here the CDR3 DNA reads TGTGCCAGCAGCCCTGGACTGTCCCCTACCAATCAGCCCCAGCATTTT. Translated, it gives CASSPGLSPTNQPQHF.